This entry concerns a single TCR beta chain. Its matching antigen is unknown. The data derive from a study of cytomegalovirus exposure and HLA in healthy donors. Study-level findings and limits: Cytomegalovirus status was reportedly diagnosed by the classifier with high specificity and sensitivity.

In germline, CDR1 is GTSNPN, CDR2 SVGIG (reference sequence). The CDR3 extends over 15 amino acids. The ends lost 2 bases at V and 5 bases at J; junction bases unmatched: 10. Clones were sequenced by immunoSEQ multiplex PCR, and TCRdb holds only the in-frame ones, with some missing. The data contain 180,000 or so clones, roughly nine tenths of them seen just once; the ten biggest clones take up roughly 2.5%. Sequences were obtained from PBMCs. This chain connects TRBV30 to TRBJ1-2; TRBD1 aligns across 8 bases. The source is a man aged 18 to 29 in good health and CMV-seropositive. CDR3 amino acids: CAWSTGTGPLYGYTF. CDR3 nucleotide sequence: TGTGCCTGGAGTACCGGGACAGGTCCTTTGTATGGCTACACCTTC.